Below, 2 T cell receptor beta chains from the same sample are listed, as sequenced in a study of response to subunit inactivated influenza vaccine. TCRdb itself ran the RT-PCR reads through MiXCR, one entry per CDR3 protein. This table has 550,000 to 600,000 distinct CDR3 sequences, about 12% appearing once. The starting material was PBMCs from blood, obtained on the day of vaccination. Receptor source: a man aged 45-65 years who received an inactivated influenza vaccine.

This clonotype has a handful of counts. J is TRBJ2-3 and V is TRBV12-3 or TRBV12-4, with a possible D match to TRBD2 (6 bases). V lost 1 base and J lost 6, with 11 bases in between. This CDR3 contains 14 residues. CDR3 residues: CASSLVSGRDTQYF. CDR3 nucleotide sequence: TGTGCCAGCAGTTTAGTTTCGGGGAGGGATACGCAGTATTTT.

The chain combines TRBV20-1 with TRBJ2-1, with 7 nucleotides matching TRBD2. V was clipped by 0 bases and J by 8 bases; unmatched bases: 7. CDR3 length equals 14 residues. The germline V gene encodes CDR1 DFQATT and CDR2 SNEGSKA (reference sequence). CDR3 protein: CSARDWSAGDEQFF. The CDR3 nucleotides are TGCAGTGCTAGAGATTGGTCGGCGGGAGATGAGCAGTTCTTC.